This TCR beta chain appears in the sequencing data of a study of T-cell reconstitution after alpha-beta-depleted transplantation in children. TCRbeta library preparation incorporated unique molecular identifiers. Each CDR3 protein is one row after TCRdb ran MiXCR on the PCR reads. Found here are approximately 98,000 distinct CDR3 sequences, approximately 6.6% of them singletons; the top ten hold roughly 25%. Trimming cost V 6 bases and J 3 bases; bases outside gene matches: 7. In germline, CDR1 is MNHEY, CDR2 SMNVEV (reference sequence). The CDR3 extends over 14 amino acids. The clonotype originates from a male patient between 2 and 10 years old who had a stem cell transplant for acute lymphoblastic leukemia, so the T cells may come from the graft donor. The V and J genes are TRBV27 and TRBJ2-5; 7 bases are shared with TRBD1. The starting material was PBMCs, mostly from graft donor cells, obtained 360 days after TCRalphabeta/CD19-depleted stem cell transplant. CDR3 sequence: CASREVTGKETQYF. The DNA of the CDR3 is TGTGCCAGCAGAGAGGTGACAGGGAAAGAGACCCAGTACTTC.